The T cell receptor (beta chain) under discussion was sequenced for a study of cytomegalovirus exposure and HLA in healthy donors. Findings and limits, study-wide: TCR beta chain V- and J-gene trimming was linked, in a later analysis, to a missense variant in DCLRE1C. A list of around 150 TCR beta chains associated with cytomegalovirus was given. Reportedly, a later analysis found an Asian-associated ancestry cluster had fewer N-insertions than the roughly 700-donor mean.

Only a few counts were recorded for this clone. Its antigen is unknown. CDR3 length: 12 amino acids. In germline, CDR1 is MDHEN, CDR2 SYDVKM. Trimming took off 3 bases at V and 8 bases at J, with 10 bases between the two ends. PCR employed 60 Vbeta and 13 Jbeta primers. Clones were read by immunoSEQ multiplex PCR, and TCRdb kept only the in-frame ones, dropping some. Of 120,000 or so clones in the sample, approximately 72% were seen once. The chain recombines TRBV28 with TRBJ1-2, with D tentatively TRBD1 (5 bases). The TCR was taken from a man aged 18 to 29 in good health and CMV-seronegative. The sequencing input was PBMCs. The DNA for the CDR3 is TGTGCCAGCAGTTTCAGGGTTCAAGGCTACACCTTC. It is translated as CASSFRVQGYTF.